Listed below are T cell receptor beta chains from one sample, sequenced in a study of cytomegalovirus exposure and HLA in healthy donors. This table comes from immunoSEQ multiplex PCR, and its TCRdb copy is limited to in-frame clones, with some not included. The table records under 150,000 clones, 70% to 90% of them present only once. Source material: PBMCs. Every receptor here comes from a man aged 45-65 years in good health and CMV-seronegative. Each CDR3 is given without its conserved first and last residue.

v_gene: TRBV28
j_gene: TRBJ2-5
CDR3aa: ASSFPDRRETQY

v_gene: TRBV12-2
j_gene: TRBJ1-5
CDR3aa: ASRLANRVNNQPQH

v_gene: TRBV5-4
j_gene: TRBJ2-3
CDR3aa: ASSLVASGEGTQY

v_gene: TRBV5-1
j_gene: TRBJ2-1
CDR3aa: ASNDGGNEQF

v_gene: TRBV6-1
j_gene: TRBJ1-2
CDR3aa: ASSETDRGLYGYT

v_gene: TRBV5-1
j_gene: TRBJ2-7
CDR3aa: ASSFLSVGVSYEQY

v_gene: TRBV9
j_gene: TRBJ1-4
CDR3aa: ASSAGGTNEKLL

v_gene: TRBV2
j_gene: TRBJ2-4
CDR3aa: ASSDDPGGIQY

v_gene: TRBV5-5
j_gene: TRBJ1-4
CDR3aa: ASSLGQANEKLF

v_gene: TRBV7-5
j_gene: TRBJ1-4
CDR3aa: ARSRWVGPGGEKLF

v_gene: TRBV7-9
j_gene: TRBJ2-5
CDR3aa: ASTPGREETQY

v_gene: TRBV5-1
j_gene: TRBJ2-5
CDR3aa: ASSSTTSGGEETQY

v_gene: TRBV30
j_gene: TRBJ2-6
CDR3aa: AWSPGQGTGANVLT

v_gene: TRBV19
j_gene: TRBJ1-5
CDR3aa: ASRQGSKSNQPQH

v_gene: TRBV11-2
j_gene: TRBJ2-3
CDR3aa: ASSLNSGGSTDTQY

v_gene: TRBV5-6
j_gene: TRBJ2-7
CDR3aa: ASLAGGMREQY

v_gene: TRBV6-5
j_gene: TRBJ1-2
CDR3aa: ASSPVEGGYYGYT

v_gene: TRBV2
j_gene: TRBJ1-2
CDR3aa: ASSSDRGFNYGYT

v_gene: TRBV5-4
j_gene: TRBJ2-7
CDR3aa: ASSTQGAPYEQY

v_gene: TRBV7-3
j_gene: TRBJ2-3
CDR3aa: ASSLGGLPTDTQY

v_gene: TRBV19
j_gene: TRBJ1-1
CDR3aa: ASSLRNAGMNTEAF

v_gene: TRBV5-1
j_gene: TRBJ2-7
CDR3aa: ASSKGQASYEQY

v_gene: TRBV25-1
j_gene: TRBJ2-7
CDR3aa: ASSDSGTEGWEQY

v_gene: TRBV2
j_gene: TRBJ2-5
CDR3aa: ASSDWSLAGVGKTQY

v_gene: TRBV5-1
j_gene: TRBJ1-1
CDR3aa: ASSLEGRQGGTEAF

v_gene: TRBV15
j_gene: TRBJ2-5
CDR3aa: ATSRLLERSETQY

v_gene: TRBV6-5
j_gene: TRBJ1-1
CDR3aa: ASSPQGATTF

v_gene: TRBV7-3
j_gene: TRBJ2-7
CDR3aa: ASSWGGKPYEQY

v_gene: TRBV11-3
j_gene: TRBJ2-3
CDR3aa: ASSRRSGGRSTDTQY

v_gene: TRBV5-5
j_gene: TRBJ2-7
CDR3aa: ASSEDREYYEQY

v_gene: TRBV29-1
j_gene: TRBJ2-4
CDR3aa: SVSEREGPGTKNIQY

v_gene: TRBV7-2
j_gene: TRBJ2-3
CDR3aa: ASSRGISTDTQY

v_gene: TRBV27
j_gene: TRBJ1-1
CDR3aa: ASWWTGGAEAF

v_gene: TRBV7-9
j_gene: TRBJ1-4
CDR3aa: ASSLQGTNEKLF

v_gene: TRBV29-1
j_gene: TRBJ1-3
CDR3aa: SVGAGNTIY

v_gene: TRBV7-9
j_gene: TRBJ2-7
CDR3aa: ASSLERLVGHEQY

v_gene: TRBV18
j_gene: TRBJ1-1
CDR3aa: ASSPLEGGLNTEAF

v_gene: TRBV9
j_gene: TRBJ1-4
CDR3aa: ASIGGQKLF

v_gene: TRBV9
j_gene: TRBJ1-5
CDR3aa: ASSVGGSNQPQH

v_gene: TRBV6-6
j_gene: TRBJ2-3
CDR3aa: ASRIPGQGATQY

v_gene: TRBV5-1
j_gene: TRBJ1-3
CDR3aa: ASSLEVTGDGNTIY

v_gene: TRBV5-4
j_gene: TRBJ1-1
CDR3aa: ASSLMGLNTEAF

v_gene: TRBV7-9
j_gene: TRBJ1-2
CDR3aa: ASSPTGWKGGYT

v_gene: TRBV4-2
j_gene: TRBJ1-2
CDR3aa: ASSKSGGNEGYT

v_gene: TRBV5-1
j_gene: TRBJ1-4
CDR3aa: ASSEGQNEKLF

v_gene: TRBV28
j_gene: TRBJ1-5
CDR3aa: ASSPNSGTASNQPQH

v_gene: TRBV27
j_gene: TRBJ1-5
CDR3aa: ASSARQGALQPQH

v_gene: TRBV7-9
j_gene: TRBJ2-7
CDR3aa: ASSPGTSGTYEQY

v_gene: TRBV27
j_gene: TRBJ1-1
CDR3aa: ASSLFGAKETEAF

v_gene: TRBV7-2
j_gene: TRBJ1-5
CDR3aa: ASSSGQGGNQPQH

v_gene: TRBV5-1
j_gene: TRBJ2-7
CDR3aa: ASSTDRDLTEQY

v_gene: TRBV4-2
j_gene: TRBJ1-1
CDR3aa: ASSQDIRNTEAF

v_gene: TRBV2
j_gene: TRBJ2-7
CDR3aa: ASNGQVFGQY

v_gene: TRBV7-9
j_gene: TRBJ1-2
CDR3aa: ASSPGQNNYGYT

v_gene: TRBV5-1
j_gene: TRBJ1-2
CDR3aa: ASSLGGSGNYGYT